This T cell receptor beta chain was captured in a study of T cell responses to AZD1222 COVID-19 vaccine. Study-wide background: Timing groups of about 4 and about 12 weeks for second doses were pooled. Study conclusions and caveats: Only after the peak T cell response were repertoires sampled. Two doses of AZD1222 preceded a rise in Spike-specific TCR breadth and depth.

There are 15 residues in the CDR3. Germline V lookup: CDR1 SGHTA, CDR2 FQGNSA. The V gene end was trimmed by 7 bases and the J gene end by 3 bases; junction bases not matched to a gene: 5. Assay used: immunoSEQ multiplex PCR; TCRdb lists only in-frame clones, some missing. In the table there are some 97,000 clones, 87% of which are singletons. As regards this clone: Its antigen is as yet unknown.

V usage is TRBV7-2 and J usage is TRBJ2-1; 11 bases are shared with TRBD2. Sequences were derived from peripheral blood, sampled on day 0 of AZD1222 vaccination. The origin of this receptor is an adult in good health. This CDR3 reads CASTSGLAGYNEQFF. The CDR3 nucleotides read TGTGCCAGCACCTCTGGACTAGCGGGCTACAATGAGCAGTTCTTC.